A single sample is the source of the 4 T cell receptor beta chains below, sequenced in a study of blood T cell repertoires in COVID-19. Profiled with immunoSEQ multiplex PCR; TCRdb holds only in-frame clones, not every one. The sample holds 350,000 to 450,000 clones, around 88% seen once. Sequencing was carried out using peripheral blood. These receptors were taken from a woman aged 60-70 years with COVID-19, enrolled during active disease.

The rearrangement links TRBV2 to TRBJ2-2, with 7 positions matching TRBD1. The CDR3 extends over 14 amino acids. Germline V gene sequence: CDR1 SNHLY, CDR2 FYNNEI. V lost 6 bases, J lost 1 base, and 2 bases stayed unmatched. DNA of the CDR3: TGTGCCAGCAGGGGACAGAGGAACACCGGGGAGCTGTTTTTT. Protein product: CASRGQRNTGELFF.

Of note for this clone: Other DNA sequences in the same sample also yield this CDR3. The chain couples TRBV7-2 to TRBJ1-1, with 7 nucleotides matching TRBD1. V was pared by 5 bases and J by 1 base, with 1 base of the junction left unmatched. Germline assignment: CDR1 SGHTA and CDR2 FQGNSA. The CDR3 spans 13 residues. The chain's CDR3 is CASSRQGNTEAFF. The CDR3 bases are TGTGCCAGCAGCAGACAGGGGAACACTGAAGCTTTCTTT.

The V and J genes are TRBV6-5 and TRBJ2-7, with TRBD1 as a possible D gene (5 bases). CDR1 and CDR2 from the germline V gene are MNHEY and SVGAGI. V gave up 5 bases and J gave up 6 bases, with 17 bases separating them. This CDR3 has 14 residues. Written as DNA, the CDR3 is TGTGCCAGCAGTCCGCCAGGGCTTACGATCGAGCAGTACTTC. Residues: CASSPPGLTIEQYF.

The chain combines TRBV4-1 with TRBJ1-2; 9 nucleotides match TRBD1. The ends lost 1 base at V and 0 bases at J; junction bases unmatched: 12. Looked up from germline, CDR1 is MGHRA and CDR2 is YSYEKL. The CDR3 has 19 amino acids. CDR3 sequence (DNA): TGCGCCAGCAGCCAAGGGGGGGGACAGGGTTCTATAGCTAACTATGGCTACACCTTC. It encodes CASSQGGGQGSIANYGYTF.